A single sample is the source of the 30 T cell receptor beta chains below, sequenced in a study of blood T cell repertoires in COVID-19. Sequenced by immunoSEQ multiplex PCR; TCRdb stores in-frame clones only, minus some. The sample consists of about 47,000 clones, about 85% of them appearing once. Sequencing was done on a sample of peripheral blood. The receptors stem from a man between 65 and 85 years old with active COVID-19.

The rearrangement links TRBV27 to TRBJ2-1, with 8 bases matching TRBD2. Losses at the gene ends were 3 bases for V and 6 bases for J; bases not matched to a gene: 13. This CDR3 is 17 amino acids long. The V gene's germline CDR1 is MNHEY and CDR2 SMNVEV (reference sequence). Here the CDR3 reads CASSFPGPAGDPNEQFF. In DNA form, the CDR3 reads TGTGCCAGCAGTTTCCCCGGGCCAGCGGGGGACCCCAATGAGCAGTTCTTC.

The chain is built from TRBV15 and TRBJ1-4; D is ambiguous. V lost 2 bases and J 2 bases, leaving 15 bases between the germline ends. In germline, CDR1 is LNHNV, CDR2 YYDKDF (reference sequence). The CDR3 extends over 17 amino acids. In nucleotides, the CDR3 is TGTGCCACCAGCAGAAAACGTATGGCAGTTACTAATGAAAAACTGTTTTTT. Its protein is CATSRKRMAVTNEKLFF.

In DNA form, the CDR3 reads TGTGCCAGCAGCTTGGTGGGACAGCGAGAAGAGCAGTACTTC. It encodes CASSLVGQREEQYF. The rearrangement links TRBV5-4 to TRBJ2-7, with TRBD1 matching over 7 bases. Trimming removed 0 bases from V and 7 bases from J; junction bases left unmatched: 7. CDR1 SGHNT and CDR2 YYREEE come from the germline V gene (reference sequence). The CDR3 sequence is 14 residues long.

The V and J genes are TRBV6-5 and TRBJ2-1; 7 nucleotides line up with TRBD1. The CDR3 has 15 amino acids. The trim removed 8 bases at V and 1 base at J, leaving 8 bases unmatched. Germline V gene lookup returns CDR1 MNHEY and CDR2 SVGAGI. The CDR3: CASWGQSGSYNEQFF. In nucleotides, the CDR3 is TGTGCCAGCTGGGGACAGTCCGGGTCCTACAATGAGCAGTTCTTC.

The chain combines TRBV19 with TRBJ1-2, with a tentative D call TRBD1 (6 bases). The CDR3 totals 18 residues. From germline, CDR1 is LNHDA and CDR2 SQIVND (reference sequence). V was clipped by 6 bases and J by 5 bases, with 28 bases between them. CDR3 DNA sequence: TGTGCCAGTAGCCGACCCGCCCCAAGGGCAGGGGATAGGTATGGCTACACCTTC. Its protein product is CASSRPAPRAGDRYGYTF.

V usage is TRBV6-5 and J usage is TRBJ2-3; possible D gene TRBD1, 5 bases. V was clipped by 8 bases and J by 1 base, with 13 bases between them. The CDR3 length is 14 residues. Germline V lookup: CDR1 MNHEY, CDR2 SVGAGI. The CDR3 nucleotides read TGTGCCAGCGGACACCTTAGGGGCACAGATACGCAGTATTTT. Residues: CASGHLRGTDTQYF.

This clone was seen just once. The V and J genes are TRBV19 and TRBJ2-7; D gene unclear. The CDR3 is 13 amino acids. The V gene lost 1 base and the J gene lost 3 bases, with 7 bases spanning the gap. CDR1 LNHDA and CDR2 SQIVND come from the germline V gene (reference sequence). CDR3 coding DNA: TGTGCCAGTAGTATAGCGACAAACTACGAGCAGTACTTC. Translating it yields CASSIATNYEQYF.

This clone has only one observation. The CDR3 is CATSRTRRDEQFF. CDR3 in DNA: TGTGCCACCAGCAGAACTCGGCGGGATGAGCAGTTCTTC. V usage is TRBV15 and J usage is TRBJ2-1; the D gene is possibly TRBD2 (5 bases). Trimming took off 2 bases at V and 8 bases at J, with 10 bases between the two ends. This CDR3 has 13 amino acids. Per the germline V gene, CDR1 is LNHNV and CDR2 is YYDKDF (reference sequence).

In nucleotides, the CDR3 is TGTGCCAGCAGTTACTCCAAGACTTCGGACAGGGGTTATGGCTACACCTTC. Residues: CASSYSKTSDRGYGYTF. The chain uses TRBV6-2 or TRBV6-3 and TRBJ1-2; 9 bases line up with TRBD1. CDR1 is MNHEY and CDR2 is SVGEGT in the germline V gene. The CDR3 spans 17 residues. V lost 0 bases, J lost 5 bases, and 10 bases stayed unmatched.

This chain joins TRBV5-1 and TRBJ2-1, with TRBD2 matching over 8 bases. V was pared by 0 bases and J by 0 bases, with 14 bases of the junction left unmatched. CDR3 size: 20 residues. CDR1 and CDR2 (germline): SGHRS, YFSETQ. CDR3 coding DNA: TGCGCCAGCAGCTTGGCGGGTCTGAGCGGGGGCCGAAGCTCCTACAATGAGCAGTTCTTC. This gives the protein CASSLAGLSGGRSSYNEQFF.

The chain is built from TRBV19 and TRBJ1-2, with a weak D call TRBD1 (6 bases). This CDR3 is built from 15 residues. Germline loops: CDR1 LNHDA, CDR2 SQIVND (reference sequence). The V end lost 6 bases, the J end lost 4 bases, and 18 bases lay between the germline ends. CDR3 nucleotides: TGTGCCAGTAGAAAAGACAGGACAATGGGCTATGGCTACACCTTC. Amino acids: CASRKDRTMGYGYTF.

The rearrangement uses TRBV3-1 (or the pseudogene TRBV3-2) and TRBJ1-4; perhaps TRBD1 as D (5 bases). Trimming pared 4 bases from V and 4 bases from J, leaving 10 bases between. Per germline, CDR1 LGHDT and CDR2 YNNKEL (reference sequence). This CDR3 has 14 residues. The CDR3 loop reads CASSPGGLNEKLFF. The CDR3 DNA reads TGTGCCAGCAGCCCGGGGGGTCTTAATGAAAAACTGTTTTTT.

The chain has TRBV6-5 and TRBJ1-6, with TRBD1 matching 9 bases. CDR3 size: 12 residues. Germline lookup yields CDR1 MNHEY and CDR2 SVGAGI. CDR3 sequence reads: CSAGTGNSPLHF. The CDR3 nucleotides read TGTTCCGCCGGGACAGGGAATTCACCCCTCCACTTT.

The chain recombines TRBV5-1 with TRBJ1-1, with D possibly matching TRBD1 (5 bases). With 2 bases removed from V and 6 bases from J, the gap between germline ends came to 11 bases. The CDR3 runs 13 residues. The germline gives CDR1 SGHRS, CDR2 YFSETQ. The CDR3 reads CASSLPGLAEAFF. The CDR3 DNA follows: TGCGCCAGCAGCTTACCAGGGTTGGCTGAAGCTTTCTTT.

As concerns this clone: Other DNA sequences of this sample code for an identical CDR3. The rearrangement links TRBV3-1 (or the pseudogene TRBV3-2) to TRBJ2-1; TRBD2 matches at 13 bases. The CDR3 contains 15 residues. Germline CDR1 and CDR2: LGHDT and YNNKEL (reference sequence). V was clipped by 2 bases and J by 8 bases; unmatched bases: 3. The CDR3 reads CASSQTSGGAYEQFF. CDR3 in DNA: TGTGCCAGCAGCCAAACTAGCGGGGGGGCATATGAGCAGTTCTTC.

This rearrangement joins TRBV3-1 (or the pseudogene TRBV3-2) to TRBJ2-7; 7 bases match TRBD2. This CDR3 comprises 14 residues. After removal of 1 base from V and 7 bases from J, the junction contained 7 bases not matched to a gene. From germline, CDR1 is LGHDT and CDR2 YNNKEL (reference sequence). The CDR3 nucleotides read TGTGCCAGCAGCCAAGGGCGGGGAGCGGGGGAGCAGTACTTC. This encodes CASSQGRGAGEQYF.

V gene TRBV3-1 (or the pseudogene TRBV3-2) combines with J gene TRBJ2-7; TRBD1 matches 9 bases. J lost 3 bases, V lost 1 base, and 4 bases had no gene match. CDR3 length: 15 residues. Germline loops: CDR1 LGHDT, CDR2 YNNKEL (reference sequence). The CDR3 sequence is CASSQGQGDLYEQYF. CDR3 in DNA: TGTGCCAGCAGCCAAGGACAGGGGGACCTCTACGAGCAGTACTTC.

This clone was seen more than once but under ten times. The chain has TRBV7-9 and TRBJ2-7, with D maybe TRBD2 (5 bases). Germline loops: CDR1 SEHNR, CDR2 FQNEAQ (reference sequence). The CDR3 has 15 amino acids. V lost 1 base, J lost 1 base, and 11 bases lay in between. CDR3 sequence: CASSLVGSGSYEQYF. The CDR3 DNA reads as TGTGCCAGCAGCTTAGTCGGCAGCGGATCCTACGAGCAGTACTTC.

The rearrangement links TRBV10-3 to TRBJ1-1; D might be TRBD1 (6 bases). The germline V gene has CDR1 ENHRY and CDR2 SYGVKD. The CDR3 contains 15 residues. V lost 2 bases and J 3 bases, leaving 13 bases between the germline ends. The CDR3 sequence is CAISEPGGGHTEAFF. DNA for the CDR3: TGTGCCATCAGTGAGCCCGGGGGGGGGCACACTGAAGCTTTCTTT.

This rearrangement joins TRBV5-4 to TRBJ1-2; 8 positions match TRBD1. The CDR3 consists of 14 residues. The germline V gene has CDR1 SGHNT and CDR2 YYREEE (reference sequence). J gave up 4 bases and V 4 bases, and 6 bases lay outside the gene matches. The DNA for the CDR3 is TGTGCCAGCAGCAGGGGTGGACAGGGCTATGGCTACACCTTC. Its protein product is CASSRGGQGYGYTF.

The chain couples TRBV7-8 to TRBJ2-2; 12 positions match TRBD1. Trimming cost V 1 base and J 7 bases; bases outside gene matches: 7. Germline V gene sequence: CDR1 SGHVS, CDR2 FQNEAQ. The CDR3 contains 17 residues. The CDR3 loop is CASSLVGTGGPHGELFF. The CDR3 nucleotides read TGTGCCAGCAGCTTAGTCGGGACAGGGGGCCCCCACGGGGAGCTGTTTTTT.

The CDR3 here is CASSSGQGGYEQYF. In nucleotides, the CDR3 is TGTGCCAGCAGTTCCGGACAGGGTGGGTACGAGCAGTACTTC. The chain links TRBV28 to TRBJ2-7, with TRBD1 matching 8 bases. V dropped 4 bases and J dropped 4; count of bases not matched to a gene: 6. This CDR3 has 14 residues. In germline, CDR1 is MDHEN, CDR2 SYDVKM. Full variable domain (rest looked up from reference TRBV28 and TRBJ2-7): DVKVTQSSRYLVKRTGEKVFLECVQDMDHENMFWYRQDPGLGLRLIYFSYDVKMKEKGDIPEGYSVSREKKERFSLILESASTNQTSMYLCASSSGQGGYEQYFGPGTRLTVT.

Regarding this clone: Other nucleotide sequences from this sample produce the same CDR3. The chain has TRBV5-6 and TRBJ1-2, with 7 bases matching TRBD1. Germline CDR1 and CDR2: SGHDT and YYEEEE. V lost 1 base to trimming and J lost 6 bases; unmatched junction nucleotides: 3. The CDR3 runs to 13 residues. CDR3 DNA sequence: TGTGCCAGCAGCTTGAGACAGGGTGATGGCTACACCTTC. Protein: CASSLRQGDGYTF.

The chain joins TRBV5-1 to TRBJ2-3; the D gene is possibly TRBD1 (6 bases). Trimming shortened V by 3 bases and J by 1 base, and 12 bases separated the two germline ends. The CDR3 contains 15 residues. CDR1 and CDR2 (germline): SGHRS, YFSETQ. CDR3 in amino acids: CASSSYRVGTDTQYF. In DNA, the CDR3 is TGCGCCAGCAGCTCCTACAGGGTGGGCACAGATACGCAGTATTTT.

V is TRBV4-2 and J is TRBJ1-2, with D unclear. CDR1 LGHNA and CDR2 YNFKEQ come from the germline V gene. CDR3 length: 14 residues. The germline V and J ends were trimmed by 1 base and 1 base, with 7 bases remaining between them. DNA of the CDR3: TGTGCCAGCAGCCAAGGCGGGGATAACTATGGCTACACCTTC. Its protein product is CASSQGGDNYGYTF.

This chain connects TRBV24-1 to TRBJ2-3; tentative D call: TRBD1 (6 bases). V lost 0 bases to trimming and J lost 0 bases, with 12 bases between them. CDR3 size: 17 residues. CDR1 KGHDR and CDR2 SFDVKD come from the germline V gene. The CDR3 is CATSDLPGQPSTDTQYF. As DNA, the CDR3 is TGTGCCACCAGTGATTTGCCTGGACAGCCTAGCACAGATACGCAGTATTTT.

This clone occurred once. The chain has TRBV2 and TRBJ2-7; 12 nucleotides line up with TRBD1. This CDR3 comprises 16 residues. Trimming cost V 2 bases and J 4 bases; bases outside gene matches: 6. The germline CDR1 and CDR2 sequences are SNHLY and FYNNEI. The CDR3 loop reads CASSESGQGASYEQYF. For the CDR3, the DNA is TGTGCCAGCAGTGAATCGGGACAGGGGGCATCTTACGAGCAGTACTTC.

The chain couples TRBV20-1 to TRBJ2-2; perhaps TRBD2 as D (6 bases). Per the germline V gene, CDR1 is DFQATT and CDR2 is SNEGSKA (reference sequence). With 3 bases removed from V and 7 bases from J, the gap between germline ends came to 15 bases. The length of the CDR3 is 14 residues. CDR3 nucleotide sequence: TGCAGTGCTAGTGGAGGGCTTTTTAGCGGGGAGCTGTTTTTT. Its translation is CSASGGLFSGELFF.

This clone was observed a handful of times. V gene TRBV6-5 combines with J gene TRBJ2-7, with D perhaps matching TRBD2 (5 bases). Trimming stripped 7 bases from V and 7 bases from J, with 17 bases between. The CDR3 runs 13 residues. Germline CDR1 and CDR2: MNHEY and SVGAGI. The CDR3 DNA sequence: TGTGCCAGCAAAGGGAGACTCTACGGGGAGCAGTACTTC. Translated, it gives CASKGRLYGEQYF.

This clone has only a few counts. The genes are TRBV4-1 and TRBJ1-6, with a weak D call TRBD1 (5 bases). The CDR3 totals 17 residues. The germline V gene has CDR1 MGHRA and CDR2 YSYEKL. Trimming stripped 0 bases from V and 5 bases from J, with 14 bases between. CDR3 coding DNA: TGCGCCAGCAGCCAAGATCGGTTAGGGGCCCATAATTCACCCCTCCACTTT. The encoded protein is CASSQDRLGAHNSPLHF.